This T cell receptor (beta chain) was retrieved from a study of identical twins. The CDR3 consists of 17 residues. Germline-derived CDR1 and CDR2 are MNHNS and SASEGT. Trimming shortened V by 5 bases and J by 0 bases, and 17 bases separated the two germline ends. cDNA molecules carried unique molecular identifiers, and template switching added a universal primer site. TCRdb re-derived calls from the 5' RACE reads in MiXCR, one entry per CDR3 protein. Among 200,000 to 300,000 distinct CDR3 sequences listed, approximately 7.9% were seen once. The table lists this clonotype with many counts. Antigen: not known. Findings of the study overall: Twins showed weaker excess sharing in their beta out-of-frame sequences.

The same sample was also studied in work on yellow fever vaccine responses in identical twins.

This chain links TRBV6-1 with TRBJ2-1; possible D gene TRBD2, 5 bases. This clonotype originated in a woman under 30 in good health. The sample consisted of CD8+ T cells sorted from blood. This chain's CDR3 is CASSPTLASSSYNEQFF. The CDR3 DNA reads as TGTGCCAGCAGTCCCACCCTAGCCTCCAGCTCCTACAATGAGCAGTTCTTC.